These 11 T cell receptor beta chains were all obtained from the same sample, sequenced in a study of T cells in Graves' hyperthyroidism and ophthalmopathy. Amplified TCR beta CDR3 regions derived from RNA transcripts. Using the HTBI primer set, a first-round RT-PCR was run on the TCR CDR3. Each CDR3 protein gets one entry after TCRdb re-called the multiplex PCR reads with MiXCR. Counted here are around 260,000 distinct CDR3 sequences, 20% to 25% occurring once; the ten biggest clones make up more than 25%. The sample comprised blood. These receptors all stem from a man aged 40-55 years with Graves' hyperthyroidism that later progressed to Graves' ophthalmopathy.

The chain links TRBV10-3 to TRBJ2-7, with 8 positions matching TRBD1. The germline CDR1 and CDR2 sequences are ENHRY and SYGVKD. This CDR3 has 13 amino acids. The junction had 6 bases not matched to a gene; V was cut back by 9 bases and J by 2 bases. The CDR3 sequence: CAISNRGTYEQYF. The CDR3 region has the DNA TGTGCCATATCGAACAGGGGGACCTACGAGCAGTACTTC.

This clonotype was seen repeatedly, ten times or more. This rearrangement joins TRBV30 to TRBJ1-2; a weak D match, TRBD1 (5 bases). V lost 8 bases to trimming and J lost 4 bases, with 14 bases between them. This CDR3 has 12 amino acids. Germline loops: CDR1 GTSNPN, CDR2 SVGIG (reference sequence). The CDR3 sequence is CARGDVLYGYTF. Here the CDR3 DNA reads TGTGCCCGGGGGGACGTCCTCTATGGCTACACCTTC.

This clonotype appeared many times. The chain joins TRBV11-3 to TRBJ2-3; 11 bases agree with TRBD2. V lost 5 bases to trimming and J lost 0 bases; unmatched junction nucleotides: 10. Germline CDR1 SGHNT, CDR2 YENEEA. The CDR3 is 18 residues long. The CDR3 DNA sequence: TGTGCCAGCAGCCCTCAACCGGGACTAGCGGCTAGCACAGATACGCAGTATTTT. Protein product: CASSPQPGLAASTDTQYF.

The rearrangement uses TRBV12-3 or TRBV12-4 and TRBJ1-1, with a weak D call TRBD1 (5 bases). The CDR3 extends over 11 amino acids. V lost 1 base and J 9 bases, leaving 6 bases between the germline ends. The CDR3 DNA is TGTGCCAGCAGTTTAGACAGGAAAGCTTTCTTT. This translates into CASSLDRKAFF.

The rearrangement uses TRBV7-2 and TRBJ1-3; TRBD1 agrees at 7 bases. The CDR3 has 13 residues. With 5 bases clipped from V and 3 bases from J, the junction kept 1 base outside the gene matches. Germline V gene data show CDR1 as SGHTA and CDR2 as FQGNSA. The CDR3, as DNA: TGTGCCAGCAGCGACAGGGTTGGAAACACCATATATTTT. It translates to CASSDRVGNTIYF.

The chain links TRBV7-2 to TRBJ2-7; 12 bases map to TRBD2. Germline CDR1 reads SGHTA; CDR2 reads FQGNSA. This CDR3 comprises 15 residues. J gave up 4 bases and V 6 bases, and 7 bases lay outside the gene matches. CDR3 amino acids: CASSLLAGGAYEQYF. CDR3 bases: TGTGCCAGCAGTCTACTAGCGGGAGGTGCGTACGAGCAGTACTTC. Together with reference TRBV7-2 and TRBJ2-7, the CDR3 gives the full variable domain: GAGVSQSPSNKVTEKGKDVELRCDPISGHTALYWYRQSLGQGLEFLIYFQGNSAPDKSGLPSDRFSAERTGGSVSTLTIQRTQQEDSAVYLCASSLLAGGAYEQYFGPGTRLTVT.

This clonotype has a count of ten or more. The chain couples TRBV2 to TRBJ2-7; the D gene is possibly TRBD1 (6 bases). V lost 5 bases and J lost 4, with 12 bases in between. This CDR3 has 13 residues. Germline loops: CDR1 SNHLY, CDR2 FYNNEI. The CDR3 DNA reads TGTGCCAGCAGTCCGGACAGTAGGTACGAGCAGTACTTC. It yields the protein CASSPDSRYEQYF.

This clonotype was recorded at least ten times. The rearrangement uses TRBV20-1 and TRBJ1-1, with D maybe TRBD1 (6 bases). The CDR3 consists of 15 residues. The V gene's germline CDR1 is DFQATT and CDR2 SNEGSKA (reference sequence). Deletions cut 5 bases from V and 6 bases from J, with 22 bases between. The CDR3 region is CSAPPSGQLAAEAFF. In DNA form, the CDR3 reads TGCAGTGCTCCCCCCTCCGGACAGTTGGCCGCTGAAGCTTTCTTT.

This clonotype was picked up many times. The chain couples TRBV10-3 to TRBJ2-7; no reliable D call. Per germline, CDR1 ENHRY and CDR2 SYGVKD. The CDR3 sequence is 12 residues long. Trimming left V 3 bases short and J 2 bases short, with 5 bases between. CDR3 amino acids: CAISERAYEQYF. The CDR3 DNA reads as TGTGCCATCAGTGAACGCGCCTACGAGCAGTACTTC.

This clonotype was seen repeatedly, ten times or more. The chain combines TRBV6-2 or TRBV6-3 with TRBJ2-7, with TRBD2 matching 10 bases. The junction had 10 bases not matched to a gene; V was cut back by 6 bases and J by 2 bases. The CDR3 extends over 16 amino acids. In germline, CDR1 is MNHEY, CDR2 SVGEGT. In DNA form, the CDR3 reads TGTGCCAGCAGAACGGATCGGACTAGCGGAGCCTACGAGCAGTACTTC. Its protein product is CASRTDRTSGAYEQYF.

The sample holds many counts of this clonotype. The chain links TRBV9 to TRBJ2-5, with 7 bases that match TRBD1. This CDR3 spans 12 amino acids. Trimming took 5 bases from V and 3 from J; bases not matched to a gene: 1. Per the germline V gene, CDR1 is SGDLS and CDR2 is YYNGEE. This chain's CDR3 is CASRGTEETQYF. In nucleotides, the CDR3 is TGTGCCAGCAGAGGGACAGAAGAGACCCAGTACTTC.